The T cell receptor (beta chain) described here comes from a study of Graves' ophthalmopathy and Graves' hyperthyroidism. Regarding the study as a whole: Both a roughly 70% sensitivity and a 72.22% specificity characterized the model's predictions of ophthalmopathy progression. Thyroid clonotypes that were expanded above 0.001 frequency mostly also appeared in blood. Discriminating ophthalmopathy from stable hyperthyroidism, a 13-signature model attained a sensitivity of 85% to 90% and a specificity of almost 83%.

TCR beta CDR3 regions were amplified from RNA transcripts. RT-PCR with HTBI primers came first, then second-round multiplex PCR. TCRdb re-called the multiplex PCR reads through MiXCR, storing one row per CDR3 protein. This table has about 170,000 distinct CDR3 sequences, over 35% appearing once. A remark on this clonotype: Its antigen remains unidentified.

Exclusion covered patients with other autoimmune diseases or uncontrolled infections (as well as pregnancy or lactation). V trimming: 10 bases; J trimming: 3 bases; junction bases outside the gene matches: 7. Germline V CDR1 and CDR2: MNHEY, SVGEGT. The CDR3 covers 13 residues. What was sequenced was peripheral blood. The clonotype originates from a woman between 40 and 55 years old with Graves' ophthalmopathy. The chain combines TRBV6-2 or TRBV6-3 with TRBJ2-7, with 9 nucleotides matching TRBD2. The CDR3 DNA follows: TGTGCCACCCAGCGGGAGGTTGTCTACGAGCAGTACTTC. Encoded protein: CATQREVVYEQYF.